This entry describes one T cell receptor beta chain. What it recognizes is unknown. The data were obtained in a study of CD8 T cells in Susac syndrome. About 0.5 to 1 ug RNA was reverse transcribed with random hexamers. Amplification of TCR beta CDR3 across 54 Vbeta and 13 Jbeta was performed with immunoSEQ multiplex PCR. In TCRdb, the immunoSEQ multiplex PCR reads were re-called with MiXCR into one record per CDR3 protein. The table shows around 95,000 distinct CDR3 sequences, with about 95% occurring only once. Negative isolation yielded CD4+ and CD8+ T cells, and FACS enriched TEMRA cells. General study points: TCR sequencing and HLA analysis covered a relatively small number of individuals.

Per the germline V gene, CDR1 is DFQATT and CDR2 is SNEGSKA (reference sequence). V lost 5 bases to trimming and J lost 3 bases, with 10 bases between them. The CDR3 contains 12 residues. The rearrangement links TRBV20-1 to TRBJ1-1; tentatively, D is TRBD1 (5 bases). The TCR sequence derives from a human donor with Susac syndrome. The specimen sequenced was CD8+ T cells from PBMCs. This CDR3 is CSAQTGDTEAFF. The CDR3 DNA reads TGCAGTGCTCAAACAGGAGACACTGAAGCTTTCTTT.